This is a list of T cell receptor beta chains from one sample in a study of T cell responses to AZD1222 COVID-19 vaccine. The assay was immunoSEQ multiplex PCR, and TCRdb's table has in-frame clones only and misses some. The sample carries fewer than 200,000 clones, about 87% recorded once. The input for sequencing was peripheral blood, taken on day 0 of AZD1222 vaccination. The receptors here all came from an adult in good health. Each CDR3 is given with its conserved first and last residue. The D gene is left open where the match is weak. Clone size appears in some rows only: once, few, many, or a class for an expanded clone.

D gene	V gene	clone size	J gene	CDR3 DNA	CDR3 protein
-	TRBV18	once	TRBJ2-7	TGTGCCAGCTCACCACCGACCGATGCTCTCGAGCAGTACTTC	CASSPPTDALEQYF
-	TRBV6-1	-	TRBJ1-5	TGTGCCAGCAGTGAAGCGCCAGGGAGGGGACAGCCCCAGCATTTT	CASSEAPGRGQPQHF
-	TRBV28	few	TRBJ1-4	TGTGCCAGCAGTTTGCACCGGGATGGTGAAAAACTGTTTTTT	CASSLHRDGEKLFF
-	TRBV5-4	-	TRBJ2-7	TGTGCCAGCAGCTCAATACTAGACTCCTACGAGCAGTACTTC	CASSSILDSYEQYF
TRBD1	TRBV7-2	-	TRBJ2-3	TGTGCCAGCAGCCCGGACAGGGTTAGGAGAGATACGCAGTATTTT	CASSPDRVRRDTQYF
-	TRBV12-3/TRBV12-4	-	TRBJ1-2	TGTGCCAGCAGTTTAAGAGGAACAGGGGGCTACACCTTC	CASSLRGTGGYTF
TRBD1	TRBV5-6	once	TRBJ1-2	TGTGCCAGCAGCCTCACTGGACAGGCCGGGGGCTACACCTTC	CASSLTGQAGGYTF
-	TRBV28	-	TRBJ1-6	TGTGCCAGCAGGTCAGGGCAGGGGAACTCACCCCTCCACTTT	CASRSGQGNSPLHF
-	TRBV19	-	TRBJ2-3	TGTGCCAGTAGGTTTAGTTTAGGAGCAGATACGCAGTATTTT	CASRFSLGADTQYF
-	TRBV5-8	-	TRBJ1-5	TGTGCCAGCAGCCACCGGACGGCAAATCAGCCCCAGCATTTT	CASSHRTANQPQHF
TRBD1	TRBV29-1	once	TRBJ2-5	TGCAGCGTTGAACCGACAGGGGAGGCGACCCAGTACTTC	CSVEPTGEATQYF
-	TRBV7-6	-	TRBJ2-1	TGTGCCAGCAGCTTATCTGGGCAGGTCCATTACAATGAGCAGTTCTTC	CASSLSGQVHYNEQFF
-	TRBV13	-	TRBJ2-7	TGTGCCAGCAGCCTGCCGGGCCCGGTGGGCTACGAGCAGTACTTC	CASSLPGPVGYEQYF
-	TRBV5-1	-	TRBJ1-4	TGCGCCAGCAGCTTGATGTCGGCAGCGAGCAATGAAAAACTGTTTTTT	CASSLMSAASNEKLFF
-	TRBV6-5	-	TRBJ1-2	TGTGCCAGCAGTTACGACAGCAAAAACTATGGCTACACCTTC	CASSYDSKNYGYTF
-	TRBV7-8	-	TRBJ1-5	TGTGCCAGCAGCTTAGACGGGGCGGTTGGTCAGCCCCAGCATTTT	CASSLDGAVGQPQHF
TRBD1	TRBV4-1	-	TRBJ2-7	TGCGCCAGCAGCCACGGACAGGACAGCTCCTACGAGCAGTACTTC	CASSHGQDSSYEQYF
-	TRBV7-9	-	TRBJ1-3	TGTGCCAGCAGCTTTGACAGAGCCTTTGGAAACACCATATATTTT	CASSFDRAFGNTIYF
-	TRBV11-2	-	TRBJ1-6	TGTGCCAGCAGCTTAGTAGTATGGTCACCCCTCCACTTT	CASSLVVWSPLHF
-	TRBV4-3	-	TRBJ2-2	TGCGCCAGCAGCCAAGAGCACGGGTCCGGGGAGCTGTTTTTT	CASSQEHGSGELFF
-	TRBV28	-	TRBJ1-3	TGTGCCAGCAGTTTATGGACCAGGGGCTCTGGAAACACCATATATTTT	CASSLWTRGSGNTIYF
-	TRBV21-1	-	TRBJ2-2	TGTGCCAGCAGCAAAGAGGTTTCAGGTCTAACCGGGGAGCTGTTTTTT	CASSKEVSGLTGELFF